The present T cell receptor beta chain was sequenced within a study of shared clonotypes between healthy human individuals. CDR3 length: 15 amino acids. Trimming took 1 base from V and 5 from J, leaving 14 bases between them. Per germline, CDR1 MNHEY and CDR2 SMNVEV (reference sequence). The table came from immunoSEQ multiplex PCR; TCRdb's copy has only in-frame clones and leaves some out. The profile covers some 900,000 clones, with 60% to 85% appearing a single time and around 1.5% taken by the ten largest. The clonotype was recovered from a man aged 18 to 29 in good health. This chain links TRBV27 with TRBJ1-1; maybe TRBD1 (5 bases). Sequences were obtained from memory CD4+ T cells sorted from blood. The subset denotes: CD45RA-negative fraction. The CDR3 spells CASSLLAGSRTEAFF. CDR3 DNA sequence: TGTGCCAGCAGTTTATTGGCAGGGAGTAGAACTGAAGCTTTCTTT.